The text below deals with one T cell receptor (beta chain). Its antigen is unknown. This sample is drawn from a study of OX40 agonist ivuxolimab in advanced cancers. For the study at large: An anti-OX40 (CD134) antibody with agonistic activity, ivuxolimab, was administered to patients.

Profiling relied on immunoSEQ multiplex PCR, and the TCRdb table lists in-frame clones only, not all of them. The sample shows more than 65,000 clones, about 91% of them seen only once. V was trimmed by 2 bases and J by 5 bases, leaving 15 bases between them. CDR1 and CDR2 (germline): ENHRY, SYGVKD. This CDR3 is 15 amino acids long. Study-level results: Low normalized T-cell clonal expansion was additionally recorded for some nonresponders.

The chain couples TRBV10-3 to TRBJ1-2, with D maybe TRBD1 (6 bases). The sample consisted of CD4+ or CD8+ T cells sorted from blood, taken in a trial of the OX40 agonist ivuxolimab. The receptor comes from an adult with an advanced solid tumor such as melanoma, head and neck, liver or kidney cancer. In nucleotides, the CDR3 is TGTGCCATCAGTGAGCTGGGGGGGCCTACTTATGGCTACACCTTC. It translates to CAISELGGPTYGYTF.